This T cell receptor (beta chain) stems from a study of blood T cell repertoires in COVID-19. Study as a whole: The cDNA or gDNA used as material had been derived from T cells, B-cell-depleted T cells, or PBMCs.

Assay used: immunoSEQ multiplex PCR; TCRdb lists only in-frame clones, some missing. The data hold about 130,000 clones, with around four fifths observed a single time. The germline CDR1 and CDR2 sequences are SGHNT and YYREEE (reference sequence). The CDR3 is 15 residues long. Trimming cost V 2 bases and J 4 bases; bases outside gene matches: 4. This TCR was sampled from a man in his fifties or sixties who had recovered from COVID-19. This chain links TRBV5-4 with TRBJ2-2; 8 bases agree with TRBD2. The sequenced sample was peripheral blood. The CDR3 nucleotides read TGTGCCAGCAGCTTTAAACGGGAGGGCACCGGGGAGCTGTTTTTT. It codes for CASSFKREGTGELFF.